This T cell receptor (beta chain) emerged from a study of CD8 T cells in Susac syndrome. Trimming at V came to 0 bases and at J to 4 bases, leaving 1 base not matched to a gene. Germline V gene sequence: CDR1 SGHTA, CDR2 FQGNSA. This CDR3 spans 14 amino acids. Reverse transcription of roughly 0.5 to 1 ug RNA was carried out with random hexamers. TCR beta CDR3 was amplified by immunoSEQ multiplex PCR. This amplification extended across 54 Vbeta and 13 Jbeta segments. TCRdb analysed the immunoSEQ multiplex PCR reads with MiXCR anew, one entry per CDR3 protein. The sample yields about 160,000 distinct CDR3 sequences, just under 95% seen once.

This rearrangement joins TRBV7-2 to TRBJ1-1; 8 bases are a match to TRBD1. The TCR comes from a human donor in good health. The sequenced sample was CD4+ T cells from PBMCs. CDR3 region: CASSLATGGTEAFF. CDR3 sequence (DNA): TGTGCCAGCAGCTTAGCTACAGGGGGCACTGAAGCTTTCTTT.